The present T cell receptor (beta chain) was sequenced within a study of early T cells in non-severe SARS-CoV-2 infection. V was cut by 3 bases and J by 5 bases, with 5 bases left in between. The CDR3 loop spans 12 amino acids. Germline V gene lookup returns CDR1 SEHNR and CDR2 FQNEAQ (reference sequence). TCRdb called the 5' RACE reads again in MiXCR, with one record for every CDR3 protein. Of 50,000 or so distinct CDR3 sequences listed, roughly an eighth are singletons. Material: whole blood. This receptor was obtained from an adult who was a healthcare worker with PCR-confirmed SARS-CoV-2 infection or an uninfected control (not recorded which). This chain joins TRBV7-9 and TRBJ1-5; D unclear. CDR3 nucleotides: TGTGCCAGCAGCTTTGTAGATCAGCCCCAGCATTTT. This sequence encodes CASSFVDQPQHF.